This TCR beta chain appears in the sequencing data of a study of PD-1 blockade in classical Hodgkin lymphoma. CDR1 KGHSH and CDR2 LQKENI come from the germline V gene. Trimming pared 3 bases from V and 1 base from J, leaving 18 bases between. CDR3 length: 17 residues. Concerning this clone itself: Antigen unknown.

General observations from the study: The CD4+ diversity rise by C4D1 was clearest in complete responders. Baseline TCR diversity was reportedly lower in newly diagnosed patients than healthy donors.

Sequencing used immunoSEQ multiplex PCR; TCRdb keeps in-frame clones, though not all of them. The sample holds 30,000 to 45,000 clones, 85% to 90% seen once. Every patient had relapsed following autologous stem cell transplantation, and cohorts differed in brentuximab vedotin exposure. Patients reached a best response of complete response, partial response or progressive disease. Sample: peripheral blood mononuclear cells (PBMCs), taken at baseline. The source is a human donor with classical Hodgkin lymphoma. The chain carries TRBV18 and TRBJ1-1; D possibly corresponds to TRBD1 (6 bases). CDR3 nucleotide sequence: TGTGCCAGCTCACCCCGATTGGGGGCCAACAAGAACACTGAAGCTTTCTTT. Its translation is CASSPRLGANKNTEAFF. The variable domain in full, completed from reference TRBV18 and TRBJ1-1, reads NAGVMQNPRHLVRRRGQEARLRCSPMKGHSHVYWYRQLPEEGLKFMVYLQKENIIDESGMPKERFSAEFPKEGPSILRIQQVVRGDSAAYFCASSPRLGANKNTEAFFGQGTRLTVV.